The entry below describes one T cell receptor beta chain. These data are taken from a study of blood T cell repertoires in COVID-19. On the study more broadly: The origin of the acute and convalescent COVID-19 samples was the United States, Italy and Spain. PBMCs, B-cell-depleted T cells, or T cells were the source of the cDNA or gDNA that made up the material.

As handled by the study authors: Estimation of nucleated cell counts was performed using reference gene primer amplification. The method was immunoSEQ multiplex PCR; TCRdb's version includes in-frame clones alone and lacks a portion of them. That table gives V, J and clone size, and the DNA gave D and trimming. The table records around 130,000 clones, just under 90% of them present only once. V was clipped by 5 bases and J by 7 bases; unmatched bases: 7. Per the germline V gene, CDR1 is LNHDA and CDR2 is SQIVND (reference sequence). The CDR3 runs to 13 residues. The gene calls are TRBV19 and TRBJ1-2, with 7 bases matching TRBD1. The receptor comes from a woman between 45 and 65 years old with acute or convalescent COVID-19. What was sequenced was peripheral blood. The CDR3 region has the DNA TGTGCCAGTAGTTCTCAGGGGGGACGTGGCTACACCTTC. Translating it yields CASSSQGGRGYTF.